This T cell receptor beta chain derives from a study of PD-L1 blockade in urothelial cancer. Study overall: Men with urothelial cancer arising in the bladder made up most of the 29 patients. Analyses used blood from 3 weeks (second dose) and 6 weeks after treatment start. T cells numbered a median of around 140,000 in the blood samples.

Regarding time point: pretreatment peripheral blood. Patient disease was locally advanced or metastatic urothelial carcinoma. Details on this clone: This CDR3 is also generated by other DNA sequences in the sample.

The CDR3 has 15 residues. Germline CDR1 SGHRS, CDR2 YFSETQ. The J segment lost 4 bases and the V segment lost 4 bases, leaving 4 bases of the junction unmatched. The table came from immunoSEQ multiplex PCR; TCRdb's copy has only in-frame clones and leaves some out. The table has 130,000 or so clones, 65% to 85% seen once. This chain connects TRBV5-1 to TRBJ2-1; 11 bases line up with TRBD2. Sequences were derived from PBMCs, sampled around atezolizumab (anti-PD-L1) treatment. This clonotype was obtained from a man aged 50 or older with urothelial cancer. The CDR3 nucleotides read TGCGCCAGCAGCCCTGGGACTAGCGGTTACAATGAGCAGTTCTTC. Protein: CASSPGTSGYNEQFF.